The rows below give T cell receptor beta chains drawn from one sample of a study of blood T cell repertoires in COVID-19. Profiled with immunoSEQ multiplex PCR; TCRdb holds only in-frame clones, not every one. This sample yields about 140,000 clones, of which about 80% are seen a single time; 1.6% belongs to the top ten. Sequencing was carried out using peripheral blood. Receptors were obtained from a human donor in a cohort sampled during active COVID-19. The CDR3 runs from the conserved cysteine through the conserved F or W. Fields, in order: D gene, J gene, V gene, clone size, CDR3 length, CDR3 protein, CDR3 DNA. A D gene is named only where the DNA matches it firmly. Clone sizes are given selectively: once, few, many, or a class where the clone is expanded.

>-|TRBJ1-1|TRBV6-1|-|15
CASSEWWGRNTEAFF
TGTGCCAGCAGTGAATGGTGGGGGCGGAATACTGAAGCTTTCTTT
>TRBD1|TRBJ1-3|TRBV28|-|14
CASSLGQGGNTIYF
TGTGCCAGCAGTTTAGGACAGGGAGGAAACACCATATATTTT
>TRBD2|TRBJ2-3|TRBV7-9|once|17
CASSLPSGDWGTDTQYF
TGTGCCAGCAGCTTGCCTAGCGGGGATTGGGGGACAGATACGCAGTATTTT
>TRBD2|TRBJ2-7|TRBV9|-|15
CASSVGLAGAKKQYF
TGTGCCAGCAGCGTTGGACTAGCGGGAGCAAAGAAGCAGTACTTC
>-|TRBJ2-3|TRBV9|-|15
CASSVAAGPTDTQYF
TGTGCCAGCAGCGTAGCGGCAGGGCCCACAGATACGCAGTATTTT
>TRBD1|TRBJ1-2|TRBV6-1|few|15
CASSEGPGGPYGYTF
TGTGCCAGCAGTGAAGGGCCAGGGGGCCCATATGGCTACACCTTC
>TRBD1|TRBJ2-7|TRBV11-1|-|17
CASSLALPGQVPYEQYF
TGTGCCAGCAGCTTAGCATTACCGGGACAGGTACCCTACGAGCAGTACTTC
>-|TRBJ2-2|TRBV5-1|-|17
CASSPRGGTANTGELFF
TGCGCCAGCAGCCCCCGCGGCGGGACAGCGAACACCGGGGAGCTGTTTTTT
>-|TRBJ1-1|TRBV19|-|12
CASSDRTTEAFF
TGTGCCAGCAGCGACAGGACGACTGAAGCTTTCTTT
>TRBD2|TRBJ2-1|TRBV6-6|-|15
CASSYEAGAYNEQFF
TGTGCCAGCAGTTACGAGGCGGGAGCTTACAATGAGCAGTTCTTC
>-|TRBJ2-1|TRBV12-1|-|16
CASSHRTSGNYNEQFF
TGTGCCAGCAGCCATAGGACTAGCGGGAATTACAATGAGCAGTTCTTC
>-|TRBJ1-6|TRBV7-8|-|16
CASSSSGFSYNSPLHF
TGTGCCAGCAGCTCTTCAGGTTTCTCCTATAATTCACCCCTCCACTTT
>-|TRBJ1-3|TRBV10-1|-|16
CASREYRRSSGNTIYF
TGCGCCAGCAGGGAATACAGGCGGTCCTCTGGAAACACCATATATTTT
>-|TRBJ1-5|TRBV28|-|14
CASRSTGNSQPQHF
TGTGCCAGCAGGTCTACAGGGAATTCTCAGCCCCAGCATTTT
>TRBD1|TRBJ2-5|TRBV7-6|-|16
CASSFLGQGIRETQYF
TGTGCCAGCAGCTTCTTGGGACAGGGGATAAGAGAGACCCAGTACTTC
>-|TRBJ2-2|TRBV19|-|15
CASSIGAGWPGELFF
TGTGCCAGTAGTATCGGAGCAGGGTGGCCCGGGGAGCTGTTTTTT
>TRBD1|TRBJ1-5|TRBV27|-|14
CASSTGTGGQPQHF
TGTGCCAGCAGTACAGGGACAGGGGGTCAGCCCCAGCATTTT
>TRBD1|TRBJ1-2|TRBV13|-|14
CASSPPGTAYGYTF
TGTGCCAGCAGCCCCCCGGGGACAGCCTATGGCTACACCTTC
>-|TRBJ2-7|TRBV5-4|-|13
CASSRAGLHEQYF
TGTGCCAGCAGCCGCGCTGGTCTCCACGAGCAGTACTTC
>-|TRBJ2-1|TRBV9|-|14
CASSVAQNYNEQFF
TGTGCCAGCAGCGTAGCGCAGAATTACAATGAGCAGTTCTTC
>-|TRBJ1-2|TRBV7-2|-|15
CASSLALTGNYGYTF
TGTGCCAGCAGCTTAGCCTTGACTGGTAACTATGGCTACACCTTC
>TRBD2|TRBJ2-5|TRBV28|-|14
CASREAGGRETQYF
TGTGCCAGCAGGGAAGCGGGAGGGCGGGAGACCCAGTACTTC
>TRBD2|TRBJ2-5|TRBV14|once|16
CASSDLMGLAGETQYF
TGTGCCAGCAGCGATTTAATGGGACTAGCGGGAGAGACCCAGTACTTC
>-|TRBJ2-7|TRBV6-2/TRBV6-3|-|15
CASSYVAGPNYEQYF
TGTGCCAGCAGTTACGTGGCAGGGCCCAACTACGAGCAGTACTTC
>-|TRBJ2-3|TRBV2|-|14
CASCPASIKDTQYF
TGTGCCAGCTGTCCGGCTAGTATAAAGGATACGCAGTATTTT
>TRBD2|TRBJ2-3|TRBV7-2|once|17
CASSLGPLAGGLDTQYF
TGTGCCAGCAGCTTAGGGCCACTAGCGGGAGGGTTAGATACGCAGTATTTT
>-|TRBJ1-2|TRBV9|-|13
CASSAQVQSGYTF
TGTGCCAGCAGCGCACAGGTTCAGAGTGGCTACACCTTC
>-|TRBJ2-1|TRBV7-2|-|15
CASSLTSGAYNEQFF
TGTGCCAGCAGCTTAACGTCCGGAGCTTACAATGAGCAGTTCTTC
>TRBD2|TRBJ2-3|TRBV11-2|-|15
CASSFEGTSIDTQYF
TGTGCCAGCAGCTTCGAAGGGACTAGCATAGATACGCAGTATTTT
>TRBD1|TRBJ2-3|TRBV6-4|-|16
CASSTSPGQGTDTQYF
TGTGCCAGCAGTACCTCTCCGGGACAGGGAACAGATACGCAGTATTTT
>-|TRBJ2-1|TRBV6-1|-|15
CASSEKGLANNEQFF
TGTGCCAGCAGTGAAAAGGGCCTAGCAAACAATGAGCAGTTCTTC
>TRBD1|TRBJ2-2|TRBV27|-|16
CASSGRGRINTGELFF
TGTGCCAGCAGTGGCAGGGGGAGAATAAACACCGGGGAGCTGTTTTTT